This T cell receptor beta chain was recovered during a study of response to subunit inactivated influenza vaccine. A few counts support this clonotype. Using its own MiXCR run on the RT-PCR reads, TCRdb lists one record per CDR3 protein. The sample comprises fewer than 800,000 distinct CDR3 sequences, more than 15% of which are singletons, and around 10% rests with the top ten. Germline CDR1 SNHLY, CDR2 FYNNEI. This CDR3 is 14 amino acids long. Trimming removed 4 bases at V and 10 bases at J, with 14 bases between. The clonotype comes from a man in his fifties or sixties who received an inactivated influenza vaccine. The V and J genes are TRBV2 and TRBJ1-6; D gene uncertain. The sequencing used PBMCs from blood, collected less than 13 days after vaccination. The CDR3 sequence is CASSGRGRESPLHF. CDR3 nucleotide sequence: TGTGCCAGCAGTGGACGTGGAAGGGAGTCACCCCTCCACTTT.